This TCR beta chain was sequenced during a study of PD-L1 blockade in urothelial cancer. Findings and limits, study-wide: Clones that were tumor-associated expanded more in the blood of durable-benefit patients at 3 weeks.

The method was immunoSEQ multiplex PCR; TCRdb's version includes in-frame clones alone and lacks a portion of them. The sample lists 46,000 or so clones, about 86% occurring once. The time point: peripheral blood 6 weeks after treatment start. Per the germline V gene, CDR1 is SGHNT and CDR2 is YENEEA. CDR3 length equals 17 residues. V was clipped by 5 bases and J by 0 bases, with 20 bases between them. This clone appeared once. The antigen is unknown. Here the sequenced sample was PBMCs, taken around atezolizumab (anti-PD-L1) treatment. The sequence was collected from a man aged 55 to 69 with urothelial cancer. V is TRBV11-3 and J is TRBJ2-7, with D possibly being TRBD2 (6 bases). CDR3 sequence reads: CASSRGGGVQSSYEQYF. For the CDR3, the DNA is TGTGCCAGCAGCCGGGGCGGCGGGGTACAGAGCTCCTACGAGCAGTACTTC.